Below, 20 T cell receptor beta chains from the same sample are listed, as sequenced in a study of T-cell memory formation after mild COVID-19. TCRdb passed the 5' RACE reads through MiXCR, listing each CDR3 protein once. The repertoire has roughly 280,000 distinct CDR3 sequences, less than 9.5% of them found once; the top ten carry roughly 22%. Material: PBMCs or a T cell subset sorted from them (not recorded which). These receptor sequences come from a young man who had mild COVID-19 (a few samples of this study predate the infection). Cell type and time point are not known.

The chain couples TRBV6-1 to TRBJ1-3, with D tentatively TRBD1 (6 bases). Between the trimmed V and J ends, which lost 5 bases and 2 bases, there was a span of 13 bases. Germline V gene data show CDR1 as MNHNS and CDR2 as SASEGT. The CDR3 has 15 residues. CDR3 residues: CASSWVGQTGNTIYF. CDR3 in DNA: TGTGCCAGCAGTTGGGTTGGACAGACTGGAAACACCATATATTTT.

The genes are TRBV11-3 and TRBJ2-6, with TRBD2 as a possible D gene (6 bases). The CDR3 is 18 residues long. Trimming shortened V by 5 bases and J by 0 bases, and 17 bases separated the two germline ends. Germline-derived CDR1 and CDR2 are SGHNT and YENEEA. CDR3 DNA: TGTGCCAGCAGCCCCTCGGTGGGGGGTGGCTCTGGGGCCAACGTCCTGACTTTC. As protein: CASSPSVGGGSGANVLTF.

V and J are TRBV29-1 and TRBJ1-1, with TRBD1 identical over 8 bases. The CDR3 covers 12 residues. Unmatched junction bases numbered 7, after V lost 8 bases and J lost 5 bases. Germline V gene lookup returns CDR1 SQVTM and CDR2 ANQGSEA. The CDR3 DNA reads TGCAGCACTTCAGGGGGCGCGACTGAAGCTTTCTTT. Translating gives CSTSGGATEAFF.

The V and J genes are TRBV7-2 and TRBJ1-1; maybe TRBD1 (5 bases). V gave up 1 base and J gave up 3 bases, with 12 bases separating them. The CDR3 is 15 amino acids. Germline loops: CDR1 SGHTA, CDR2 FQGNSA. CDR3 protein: CASSLVGGAYTEAFF. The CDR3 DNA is TGTGCCAGCAGCTTAGTTGGAGGGGCCTACACTGAAGCTTTCTTT.

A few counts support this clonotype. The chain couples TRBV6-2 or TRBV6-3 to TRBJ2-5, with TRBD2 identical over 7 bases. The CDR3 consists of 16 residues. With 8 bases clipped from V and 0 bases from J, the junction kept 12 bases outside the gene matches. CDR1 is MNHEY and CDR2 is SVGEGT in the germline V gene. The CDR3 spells CASRDPTGGHQETQYF. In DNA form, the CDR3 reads TGTGCCAGCCGAGATCCGACGGGGGGACACCAAGAGACCCAGTACTTC.

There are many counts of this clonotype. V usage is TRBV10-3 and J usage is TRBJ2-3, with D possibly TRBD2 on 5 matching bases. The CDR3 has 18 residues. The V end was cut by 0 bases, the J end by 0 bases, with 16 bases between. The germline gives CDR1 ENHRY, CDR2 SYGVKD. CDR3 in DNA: TGTGCCATCAGTGAGTCGAAAGGACTTTCTTCTAGCACAGATACGCAGTATTTT. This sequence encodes CAISESKGLSSSTDTQYF.

In DNA, the CDR3 is TGTGCCAGCAGTCCGAGAATGGCGGGGGACAATGAGCAGTTCTTC. Translation: CASSPRMAGDNEQFF. V and J are TRBV28 and TRBJ2-1, with TRBD2 matching 7 bases. This CDR3 has 15 amino acids. Trimming removed 5 bases from V and 5 bases from J; junction bases left unmatched: 9. Germline V lookup: CDR1 MDHEN, CDR2 SYDVKM.

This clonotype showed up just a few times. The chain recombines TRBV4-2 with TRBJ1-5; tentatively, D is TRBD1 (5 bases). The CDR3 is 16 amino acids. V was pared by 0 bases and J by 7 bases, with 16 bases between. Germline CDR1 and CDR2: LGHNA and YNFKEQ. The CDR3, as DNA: TGTGCCAGCAGCCAAGATCTAACAACTAAGGGGCAGCCCCAGCATTTT. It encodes CASSQDLTTKGQPQHF.

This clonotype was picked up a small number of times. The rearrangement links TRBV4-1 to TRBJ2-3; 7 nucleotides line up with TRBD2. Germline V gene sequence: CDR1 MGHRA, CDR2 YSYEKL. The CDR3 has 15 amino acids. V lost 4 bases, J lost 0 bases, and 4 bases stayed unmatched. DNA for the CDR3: TGCGCCAGCAGCCTAACGGGGGGTAGCACAGATACGCAGTATTTT. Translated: CASSLTGGSTDTQYF.

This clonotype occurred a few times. The CDR3 reads CASSQEGGVSADTQYF. In nucleotides, the CDR3 is TGTGCCAGCAGCCAAGAGGGTGGGGTGAGTGCAGATACGCAGTATTTT. The rearrangement links TRBV3-1 to TRBJ2-3; D not certain. The CDR3 covers 16 residues. V lost 0 bases, J lost 4 bases, and 14 bases lay in between. Looked up from germline, CDR1 is LGHDT and CDR2 is YNNKEL (reference sequence).

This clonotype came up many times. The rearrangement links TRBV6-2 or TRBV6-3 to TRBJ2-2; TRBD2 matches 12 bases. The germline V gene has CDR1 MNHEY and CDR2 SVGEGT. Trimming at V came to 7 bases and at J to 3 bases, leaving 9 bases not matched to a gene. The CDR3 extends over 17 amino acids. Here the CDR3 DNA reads TGTGCCAGCATCCCGATCGGGACTAGCGGGCACACCGGGGAGCTGTTTTTT. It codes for CASIPIGTSGHTGELFF.

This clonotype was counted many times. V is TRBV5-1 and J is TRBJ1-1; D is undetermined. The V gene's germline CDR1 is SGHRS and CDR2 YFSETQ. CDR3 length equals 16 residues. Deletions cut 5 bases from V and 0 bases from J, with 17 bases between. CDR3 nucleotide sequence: TGCGCCAGCAGGAAGAGCCCCGAGGGATTGAACACTGAAGCTTTCTTT. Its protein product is CASRKSPEGLNTEAFF.

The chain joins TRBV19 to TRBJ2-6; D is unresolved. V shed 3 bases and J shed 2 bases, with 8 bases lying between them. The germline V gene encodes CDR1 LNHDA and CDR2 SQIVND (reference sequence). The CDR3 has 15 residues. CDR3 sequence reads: CASSMWAAGANVLTF. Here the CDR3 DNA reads TGTGCCAGTAGTATGTGGGCTGCTGGGGCCAACGTCCTGACTTTC.

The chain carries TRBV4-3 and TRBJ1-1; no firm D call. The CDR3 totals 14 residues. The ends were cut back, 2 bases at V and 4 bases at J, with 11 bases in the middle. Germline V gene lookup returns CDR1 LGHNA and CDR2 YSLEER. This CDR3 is CASSQLKGRTEAFF. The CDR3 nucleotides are TGCGCCAGCAGCCAATTAAAGGGTCGCACTGAAGCTTTCTTT.

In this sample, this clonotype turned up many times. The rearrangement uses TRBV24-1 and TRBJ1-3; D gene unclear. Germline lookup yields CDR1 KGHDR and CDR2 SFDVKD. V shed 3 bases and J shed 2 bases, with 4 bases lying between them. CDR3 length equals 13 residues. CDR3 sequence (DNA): TGTGCCACCAGTGATAGCCCTGGAAACACCATATATTTT. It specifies CATSDSPGNTIYF.

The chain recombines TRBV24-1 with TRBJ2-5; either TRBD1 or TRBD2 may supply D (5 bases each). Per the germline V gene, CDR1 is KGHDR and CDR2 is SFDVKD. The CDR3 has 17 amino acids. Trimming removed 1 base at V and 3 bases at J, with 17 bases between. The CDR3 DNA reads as TGTGCCACCAGTGATTTTTCACCCGGGACCGCCAAAGAGACCCAGTACTTC. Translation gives CATSDFSPGTAKETQYF.

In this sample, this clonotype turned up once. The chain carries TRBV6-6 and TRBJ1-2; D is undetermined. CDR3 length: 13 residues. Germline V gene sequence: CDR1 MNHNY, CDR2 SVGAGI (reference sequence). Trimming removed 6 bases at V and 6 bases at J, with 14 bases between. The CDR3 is CASSSQLTHGYTF. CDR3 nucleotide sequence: TGTGCCAGCAGCTCCCAGCTAACCCATGGCTACACCTTC.

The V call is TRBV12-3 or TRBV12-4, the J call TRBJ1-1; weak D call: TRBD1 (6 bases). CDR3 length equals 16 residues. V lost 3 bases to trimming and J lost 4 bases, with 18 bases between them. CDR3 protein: CASSFFRGRGSTEAFF. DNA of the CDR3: TGTGCCAGCAGTTTCTTCAGGGGCCGGGGGAGCACTGAAGCTTTCTTT.

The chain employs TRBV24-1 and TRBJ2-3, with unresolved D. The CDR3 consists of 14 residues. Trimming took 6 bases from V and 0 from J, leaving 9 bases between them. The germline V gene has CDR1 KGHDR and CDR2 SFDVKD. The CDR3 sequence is CATSPDYSTDTQYF. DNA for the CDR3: TGTGCCACCAGTCCCGATTATAGCACAGATACGCAGTATTTT.

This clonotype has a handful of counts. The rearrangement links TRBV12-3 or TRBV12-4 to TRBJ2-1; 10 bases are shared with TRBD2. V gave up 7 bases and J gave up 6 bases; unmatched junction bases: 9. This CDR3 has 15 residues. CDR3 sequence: CASIPLAGIINEQFF. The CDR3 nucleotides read TGTGCCAGCATCCCACTAGCGGGGATTATCAATGAGCAGTTCTTC.